Listed below are T cell receptor beta chains from one sample, sequenced in a study of T cell responses to AZD1222 COVID-19 vaccine. Sequenced by immunoSEQ multiplex PCR; TCRdb stores in-frame clones only, minus some. The sample lists 100,000 or so clones; more than 85% were seen once. The sample was peripheral blood, taken 28 days after the second AZD1222 dose. Receptor source: an adult who received the AZD1222 COVID-19 vaccine. CDR3s include the opening cysteine and the closing phenylalanine or tryptophan. The order of the fields is clone size, V gene, J gene, D gene, CDR3 protein, CDR3 DNA. The D gene is left open where the match is weak. Rows give clone size only sometimes, using once, few, many, or a class for an expanded clone.

.	TRBV6-5	TRBJ1-1	.	CASSYGGGEGRAFF	TGTGCCAGCAGTTACGGGGGAGGGGAAGGGCGAGCTTTCTTT
.	TRBV21-1	TRBJ1-4	.	CASSNSSDRENEKLFF	TGTGCCAGCAGCAACTCATCGGACAGGGAAAATGAAAAACTGTTTTTT
.	TRBV7-9	TRBJ1-2	.	CASSPHGQGYYGYTF	TGTGCCAGCAGCCCACACGGGCAGGGCTACTATGGCTACACCTTC
.	TRBV6-5	TRBJ1-2	.	CASSYLQNYGYTF	TGTGCCAGCAGTTACTTGCAGAACTATGGCTACACCTTC
.	TRBV6-5	TRBJ1-6	.	CASSWEKNSPLHF	TGTGCCAGCAGTTGGGAGAAGAATTCACCCCTCCACTTT
.	TRBV12-3/TRBV12-4	TRBJ1-1	.	CASSSGEAFF	TGTGCCAGCAGTTCCGGAGAAGCTTTCTTT
few	TRBV7-2	TRBJ1-6	.	CASSLEAGGDSPLHF	TGTGCCAGCAGCTTAGAGGCGGGGGGGGATTCACCCCTCCACTTT
.	TRBV6-2/TRBV6-3	TRBJ2-7	.	CASSYHHYEQYF	TGTGCCAGCAGTTACCACCACTACGAGCAGTACTTC
.	TRBV3-1/TRBV3-2	TRBJ1-6	.	CASSRRAPGDSPLHF	TGTGCCAGCAGCCGCAGGGCCCCAGGGGATTCACCCCTCCACTTT
.	TRBV6-2/TRBV6-3	TRBJ2-3	TRBD2	CASSRPSGVSQGTQYF	TGTGCCAGCAGTCGTCCCAGCGGGGTGTCTCAGGGTACGCAGTATTTT
.	TRBV30	TRBJ2-3	.	CAWSRVATDTQYF	TGTGCCTGGAGCAGGGTGGCCACAGATACGCAGTATTTT
few	TRBV7-2	TRBJ1-1	.	CASSSRGGFRDTEAFF	TGTGCCAGCAGCTCTCGGGGGGGGTTCCGAGATACTGAAGCTTTCTTT
few	TRBV4-3	TRBJ1-5	.	CASSQDSYSVGSERAQHF	TGCGCCAGCAGCCAAGACTCATACTCTGTGGGGTCGGAACGAGCCCAGCATTTT
.	TRBV7-2	TRBJ2-1	TRBD2	CASSPLAGGTGEQFF	TGTGCCAGCAGCCCGCTAGCGGGGGGGACGGGTGAGCAGTTCTTC
.	TRBV7-8	TRBJ1-5	TRBD1	CASSLLVAGGNQPQHF	TGTGCCAGCAGCCTCCTGGTCGCAGGGGGTAATCAGCCCCAGCATTTT
.	TRBV6-1	TRBJ1-3	TRBD1	CASSEAWAGGLGGNTIYF	TGTGCCAGCAGTGAAGCTTGGGCAGGGGGGCTTGGCGGTAACACCATATATTTT
.	TRBV30	TRBJ1-1	.	CAWSGVLNTEAFF	TGTGCCTGGAGCGGGGTTTTAAACACTGAAGCTTTCTTT
once	TRBV4-1	TRBJ2-3	.	CASSQEQGSTDTQYF	TGCGCCAGCAGCCAGGAACAGGGTAGCACAGATACGCAGTATTTT
.	TRBV10-3	TRBJ1-4	.	CAISEGGTGEKLFF	TGTGCCATCAGTGAGGGGGGCACGGGGGAAAAACTGTTTTTT
once	TRBV7-8	TRBJ1-2	.	CASSLALGQGYGYTF	TGTGCCAGCAGCTTAGCGTTGGGACAAGGCTATGGCTACACCTTC
once	TRBV7-2	TRBJ2-7	.	CASSLARGSTYEQYF	TGTGCCAGCAGCTTAGCCCGCGGGTCAACCTACGAGCAGTACTTC
few	TRBV3-1/TRBV3-2	TRBJ1-2	.	CASSQDSTGTGYTF	TGTGCCAGCAGCCAAGATAGTACAGGGACCGGCTACACCTTC
once	TRBV10-3	TRBJ1-2	.	CAISESLAGRLYGYTF	TGTGCCATCAGTGAGTCGTTGGCAGGGAGGCTTTATGGCTACACCTTC
.	TRBV28	TRBJ2-7	TRBD2	CASTESQRGYEQYF	TGTGCCAGCACCGAGAGCCAGCGGGGCTACGAGCAGTACTTC
.	TRBV30	TRBJ1-3	.	CAWSGPSGNTIYF	TGTGCCTGGAGTGGACCCTCTGGAAACACCATATATTTT
.	TRBV11-1	TRBJ1-6	TRBD1	CASSQDRAGSPLHF	TGTGCCAGCAGCCAAGACAGGGCTGGTTCACCCCTCCACTTT
.	TRBV19	TRBJ1-1	.	CATTTQMNTEAFF	TGTGCCACTACGACACAGATGAACACTGAAGCTTTCTTT
.	TRBV13	TRBJ1-2	.	CASSRGTLGYTF	TGTGCCAGCAGCCGCGGGACGTTAGGCTACACCTTC
.	TRBV18	TRBJ1-3	.	CASSPQTSSDTIYF	TGTGCCAGCTCACCACAGACATCCTCCGACACCATATATTTT
once	TRBV6-5	TRBJ1-4	TRBD1	CASSSNRGSNEKLFF	TGTGCCAGCAGTTCCAACAGGGGATCTAATGAAAAACTGTTTTTT
.	TRBV3-1/TRBV3-2	TRBJ1-4	TRBD1	CASSRDRGEKLFF	TGTGCCAGCAGCCGGGACAGGGGGGAAAAACTGTTTTTT
.	TRBV2	TRBJ2-7	.	CASRVNLPAF	TGTGCCAGCAGAGTGAATCTACCGGCTTTC
.	TRBV5-1	TRBJ2-1	TRBD2	CASSPGTGGIEQFF	TGCGCCAGCAGCCCGGGGACGGGGGGTATTGAGCAGTTCTTC
once	TRBV12-5	TRBJ2-2	TRBD2	CASGPGTSGGAGELFF	TGTGCTAGTGGTCCAGGGACTAGCGGGGGGGCCGGGGAGCTGTTTTTT
few	TRBV30	TRBJ1-1	.	CAWSVNQNTEAFF	TGTGCCTGGAGTGTAAACCAGAACACTGAAGCTTTCTTT
few	TRBV6-2/TRBV6-3	TRBJ1-1	.	CASSYGNQDPTGAFF	TGTGCCAGCAGTTACGGGAATCAAGACCCAACGGGAGCTTTCTTT
once	TRBV25-1	TRBJ2-7	.	CASSEGAVGAREQYF	TGTGCCAGCAGTGAAGGGGCGGTAGGGGCCCGGGAGCAGTACTTC
.	TRBV19	TRBJ1-1	.	CASSMGNQYTEAFF	TGTGCCAGTAGTATGGGAAACCAGTACACTGAAGCTTTCTTT
once	TRBV7-8	TRBJ1-1	.	CASSLSVLNTEAFF	TGTGCCAGCAGCTTATCAGTCCTGAACACTGAAGCTTTCTTT
.	TRBV15	TRBJ1-1	TRBD1	CATSSRDRGRLRTEAFF	TGTGCCACCAGCAGCCGGGACAGGGGGCGTTTGAGGACTGAAGCTTTCTTT
.	TRBV7-2	TRBJ1-2	.	CASSLPSIRYGYTF	TGTGCCAGCAGCTTACCCTCCATTCGCTATGGCTACACCTTC
.	TRBV6-6	TRBJ2-5	TRBD2	CASSYSGLAGETQYF	TGTGCCAGCAGTTACTCGGGACTAGCGGGGGAGACCCAGTACTTC
.	TRBV19	TRBJ1-2	.	CASTLGEVYGYTF	TGTGCCAGTACGCTGGGGGAAGTCTATGGCTACACCTTC
once	TRBV5-1	TRBJ2-5	.	CASSLDYLGETQYF	TGCGCCAGCAGCTTGGATTACCTCGGAGAGACCCAGTACTTC
once	TRBV30	TRBJ2-3	.	CAWSVPPGTQYF	TGTGCCTGGAGTGTACCTCCCGGTACGCAGTATTTT
.	TRBV29-1	TRBJ1-2	.	CSVPGAGDYGYTF	TGCAGCGTTCCCGGGGCAGGGGACTATGGCTACACCTTC
.	TRBV2	TRBJ1-2	.	CASSERGIYNYGYTF	TGTGCCAGCAGTGAAAGGGGCATTTACAACTATGGCTACACCTTC
.	TRBV19	TRBJ1-6	.	CASSIAGGMGNSPLHF	TGTGCCAGTAGTATAGCTGGAGGAATGGGTAATTCACCCCTCCACTTT
.	TRBV7-2	TRBJ1-2	.	CASTDSYGYTF	TGTGCCAGCACAGACAGTTATGGCTACACCTTC
.	TRBV28	TRBJ2-1	.	CASSLWAGNSYNEQFF	TGTGCCAGCAGTTTATGGGCAGGGAACTCCTACAATGAGCAGTTCTTC
.	TRBV6-5	TRBJ2-5	.	CASNPLGTQYF	TGTGCCAGCAATCCCCTGGGGACCCAGTACTTC
.	TRBV7-8	TRBJ2-1	.	CASSGTAKRNEQFF	TGTGCCAGCAGCGGGACCGCCAAGCGGAATGAGCAGTTCTTC
.	TRBV28	TRBJ1-3	.	CASSLSGHFSGNTIYF	TGTGCCAGCAGTCTATCCGGACATTTCTCTGGAAACACCATATATTTT
.	TRBV24-1	TRBJ1-5	.	CATSDSGNQPQHF	TGTGCCACCAGTGATTCTGGAAATCAGCCCCAGCATTTT
.	TRBV5-4	TRBJ2-3	TRBD1	CASSPETGSGADTQYF	TGTGCCAGCAGCCCCGAGACAGGGTCGGGCGCAGATACGCAGTATTTT
.	TRBV4-1	TRBJ2-5	.	CASSQQGVETQYF	TGCGCCAGCAGCCAACAGGGTGTTGAGACCCAGTACTTC
.	TRBV19	TRBJ1-5	TRBD1	CASSGADRAGEPQHF	TGTGCCAGTAGTGGGGCGGACAGGGCCGGCGAGCCCCAGCATTTT
once	TRBV29-1	TRBJ1-1	.	CSVVSGGLAFF	TGCAGCGTTGTCTCCGGGGGCCTGGCTTTCTTT